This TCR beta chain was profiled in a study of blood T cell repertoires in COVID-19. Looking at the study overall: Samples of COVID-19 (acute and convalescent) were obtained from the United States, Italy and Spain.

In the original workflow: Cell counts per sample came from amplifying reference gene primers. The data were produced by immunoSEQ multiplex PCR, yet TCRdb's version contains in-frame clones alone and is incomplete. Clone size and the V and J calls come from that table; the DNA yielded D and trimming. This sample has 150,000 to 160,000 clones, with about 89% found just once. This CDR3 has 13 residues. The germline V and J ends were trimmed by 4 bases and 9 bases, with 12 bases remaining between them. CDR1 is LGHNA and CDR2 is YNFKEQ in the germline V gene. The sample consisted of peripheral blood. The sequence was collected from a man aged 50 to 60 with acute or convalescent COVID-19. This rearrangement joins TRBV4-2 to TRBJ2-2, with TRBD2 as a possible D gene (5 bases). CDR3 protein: CASSPLVGRELFF. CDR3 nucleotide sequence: TGTGCCAGCAGCCCACTAGTCGGTCGGGAGCTGTTTTTT.